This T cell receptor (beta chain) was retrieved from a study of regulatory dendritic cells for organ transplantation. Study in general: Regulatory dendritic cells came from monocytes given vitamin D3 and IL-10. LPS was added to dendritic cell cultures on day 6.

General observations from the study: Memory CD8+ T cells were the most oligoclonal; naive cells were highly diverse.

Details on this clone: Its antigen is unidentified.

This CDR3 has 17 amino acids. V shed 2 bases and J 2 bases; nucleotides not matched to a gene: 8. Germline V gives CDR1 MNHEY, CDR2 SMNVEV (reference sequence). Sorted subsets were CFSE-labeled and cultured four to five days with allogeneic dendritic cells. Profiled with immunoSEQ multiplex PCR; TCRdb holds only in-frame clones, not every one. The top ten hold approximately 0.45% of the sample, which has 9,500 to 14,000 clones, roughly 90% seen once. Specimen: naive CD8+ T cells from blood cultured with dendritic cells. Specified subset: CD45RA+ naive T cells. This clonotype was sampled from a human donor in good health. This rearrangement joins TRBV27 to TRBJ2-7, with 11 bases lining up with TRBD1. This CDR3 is CASSLVVGTGGAYEQYF. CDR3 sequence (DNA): TGTGCCAGCAGTTTAGTAGTAGGGACAGGGGGGGCCTACGAGCAGTACTTC.